The TCR beta chain under discussion was sequenced for a study of blood T cell repertoires in COVID-19. At the level of the study: The United States, Italy and Spain supplied acute and convalescent COVID-19 samples. Sample material is recorded as cDNA or gDNA derived from T cells, B-cell-depleted T cells, or PBMCs.

The germline V gene has CDR1 SGHNT and CDR2 YYREEE (reference sequence). V lost 7 bases to trimming and J lost 7 bases, with 14 bases between them. The CDR3 totals 13 residues. Authors' analysis steps: Estimates of nucleated cell counts were drawn from the amplification of reference gene primers. Data came from immunoSEQ multiplex PCR; TCRdb stores just in-frame clones and leaves some out. V and J calls and clone size are as listed in that table; D and trimming were resolved from the DNA. Of more than 120,000 clones listed, about 87% are singletons. This TCR derives from a woman aged 45 to 65 with active or convalescent COVID-19. What was sequenced was peripheral blood. V is TRBV5-4 and J is TRBJ1-4; D is unclear. The CDR3 coding sequence is TGTGCCAGCCAAGGAGGGATCGGTGAAAAACTGTTTTTT. Protein: CASQGGIGEKLFF. The full variable domain, with the rest looked up from reference TRBV5-4 and TRBJ1-4, is ETGVTQSPTHLIKTRGQQVTLRCSSQSGHNTVSWYQQALGQGPQFIFQYYREEENGRGNFPPRFSGLQFPNYSSELNVNALELDDSALYLCASQGGIGEKLFFGSGTQLSVL.